The T cell receptor beta chain under discussion was sequenced for a study of shared clonotypes between healthy human individuals. This clone was counted a single time. The CDR3 totals 13 residues. The germline V and J ends were trimmed by 3 bases and 5 bases, with 14 bases remaining between them. Looked up from germline, CDR1 is GTSNPN and CDR2 is SVGIG (reference sequence). Sorted-subset replicate PCRs used around 0.2 ug DNA, some 30,000 T cell genomes. In the original analysis: ImmunoSEQ junction-only sequences lacked quality scores, so their filtering differed. Measured with immunoSEQ multiplex PCR; TCRdb has only the in-frame clones, and not every one. The DNA was the basis for D and trimming; V, J and clone size are from that table. The table records just over 2,000,000 clones, roughly 95% of them present only once.

This sequence was found in a man between 18 and 35 years old in good health. The chain recombines TRBV30 with TRBJ2-7; perhaps TRBD1 as D (6 bases). Input material: naive CD4+ T cells sorted from blood. Subset given: CD45RA+ positively selected. The CDR3 DNA follows: TGTGCCTGGAGGCGATCCGGGACACACGAGCAGTACTTC. It encodes CAWRRSGTHEQYF.